This section outlines one T cell receptor beta chain sequence together with its context. Its cognate antigen is unknown. At the DNA level, this CDR3 is encoded by other sequences in the same sample as well. Assay: immunoSEQ multiplex PCR; the TCRdb copy retains only in-frame clones and omits some. The sample lists 12,000 or so clones, approximately 80% occurring once. This specimen comes from a study of OX40 agonist ivuxolimab in advanced cancers. As for the study in general: Participants, around 80% male, averaged approximately 65 years of age, ranging from about 23 to 90. Findings of the study overall: Part of the nonresponder group also had normalized T-cell clonal expansion that was low.

V shed 1 base and J shed 5 bases, with 11 bases lying between them. The CDR3 totals 14 residues. Germline-derived CDR1 and CDR2 are LNHDA and SQIVND (reference sequence). The receptor was derived from an adult with an advanced solid tumor such as melanoma, head and neck, liver or kidney cancer. The material sequenced was CD4+ or CD8+ T cells sorted from blood, taken in a trial of the OX40 agonist ivuxolimab. V gene TRBV19 combines with J gene TRBJ1-1, with D uncertain. The CDR3 nucleotides are TGTGCCAGTAGTATAGGAGGAATTGGGACTGAAGCTTTCTTT. Translation: CASSIGGIGTEAFF.